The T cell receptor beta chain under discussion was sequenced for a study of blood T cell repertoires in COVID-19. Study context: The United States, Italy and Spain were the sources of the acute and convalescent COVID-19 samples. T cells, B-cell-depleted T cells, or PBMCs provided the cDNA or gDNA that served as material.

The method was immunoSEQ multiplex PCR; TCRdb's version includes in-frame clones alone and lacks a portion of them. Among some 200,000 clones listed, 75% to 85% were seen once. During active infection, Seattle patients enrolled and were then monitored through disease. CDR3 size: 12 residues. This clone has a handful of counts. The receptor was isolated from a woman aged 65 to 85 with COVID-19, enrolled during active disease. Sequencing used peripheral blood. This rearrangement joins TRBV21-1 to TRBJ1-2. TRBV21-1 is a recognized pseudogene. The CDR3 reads CASSIRGEGYTF. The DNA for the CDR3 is TGTGCCAGCAGCATTCGGGGGGAAGGCTACACCTTC.